This entry lists 8 T cell receptor beta chains sequenced from one sample in a study of blood T cell repertoires in COVID-19. Clones were read by immunoSEQ multiplex PCR, and TCRdb kept only the in-frame ones, dropping some. The sample has some 85,000 clones, about four fifths seen once. The source material was peripheral blood. The source of these receptors is a man aged 70 or older with COVID-19, enrolled during active disease.

The chain uses TRBV7-9 and TRBJ2-3; TRBD2 might be the D (6 bases). Between the trimmed V and J ends, which lost 7 bases and 3 bases, there was a span of 14 bases. Germline loops: CDR1 SEHNR, CDR2 FQNEAQ (reference sequence). There are 14 residues in the CDR3. This CDR3 reads CASTKQTRTDTQYF. CDR3 nucleotide sequence: TGTGCCAGCACCAAACAGACTAGGACAGATACGCAGTATTTT.

J is TRBJ2-7 and V is TRBV5-1, with 9 positions matching TRBD1. Germline lookup yields CDR1 SGHRS and CDR2 YFSETQ. With 0 bases clipped from V and 2 bases from J, the junction kept 3 bases outside the gene matches. This CDR3 has 15 residues. The CDR3 DNA follows: TGCGCCAGCAGCTTGGATGGGACAGGGACCTACGAGCAGTACTTC. The encoded protein is CASSLDGTGTYEQYF.

This chain joins TRBV11-3 and TRBJ2-4; TRBD2 matches 9 bases. Trimming removed 2 bases from V and 2 bases from J; junction bases left unmatched: 10. The V gene's germline CDR1 is SGHNT and CDR2 YENEEA. The CDR3 totals 18 residues. CDR3 in amino acids: CASSLSRGGANPKNIQYF. The CDR3 DNA reads TGTGCCAGCAGCTTAAGCCGCGGGGGGGCCAACCCCAAAAACATTCAGTACTTC. Filled out from reference TRBV11-3 and TRBJ2-4, the complete variable domain reads EAGVVQSPRYKIIEKKQPVAFWCNPISGHNTLYWYLQNLGQGPELLIRYENEEAVDDSQLPKDRFSAERLKGVDSTLKIQPAELGDSAVYLCASSLSRGGANPKNIQYFGAGTRLSVL.

The chain has TRBV28 and TRBJ2-3; D is possibly TRBD1 (6 bases). The germline V and J ends were trimmed by 8 bases and 2 bases, with 8 bases remaining between them. Germline lookup yields CDR1 MDHEN and CDR2 SYDVKM. There are 12 residues in the CDR3. The CDR3 sequence: CASRTATDTQYF. The CDR3 region has the DNA TGTGCCAGCCGGACAGCCACAGATACGCAGTATTTT.

The chain has TRBV7-2 and TRBJ1-1; tentatively, D is TRBD1 (5 bases). The CDR3 length is 16 residues. With 0 bases removed from V and 5 bases from J, the gap between germline ends came to 16 bases. Germline assignment: CDR1 SGHTA and CDR2 FQGNSA. The CDR3 loop reads CASSLARLRGRTEAFF. CDR3 nucleotides: TGTGCCAGCAGCTTAGCCCGGCTGCGGGGACGAACTGAAGCTTTCTTT.

CDR3 protein: CSASGAGRAGNEQFF. The CDR3 DNA follows: TGCAGTGCTAGTGGGGCCGGGAGGGCCGGCAATGAGCAGTTCTTC. The rearrangement joins TRBV20-1 to TRBJ2-1; 8 positions agree with TRBD2. The V segment lost 3 bases and the J segment 6 bases; nucleotides outside the gene matches: 10. CDR1 is DFQATT, CDR2 SNEGSKA, per germline (reference sequence). The CDR3 has 15 residues.

The gene calls are TRBV11-3 and TRBJ1-2, with TRBD1 identical over 8 bases. This CDR3 region has 16 residues. Germline CDR1 and CDR2: SGHNT and YENEEA. Unmatched junction bases numbered 10, after V lost 1 base and J lost 6 bases. CDR3 amino acids: CASSLGFSGGADGYTF. The CDR3 nucleotides are TGTGCCAGCAGCTTAGGTTTCTCAGGGGGCGCAGATGGCTACACCTTC.

The chain combines TRBV3-1 (or the pseudogene TRBV3-2) with TRBJ2-2, with 12 bases aligning to TRBD2. The germline CDR1 and CDR2 sequences are LGHDT and YNNKEL (reference sequence). The CDR3 is 18 residues long. V shed 0 bases, J shed 3 bases, and the junction held 5 bases outside the gene matches. CDR3 sequence (DNA): TGTGCCAGCAGCCAAGATTCTAGCGGGAGGGCCTACACCGGGGAGCTGTTTTTT. It yields the protein CASSQDSSGRAYTGELFF.